This is a list of T cell receptor delta chains from one sample in a study of Vδ1+ human thymocytes. TCRdb re-called the multiplex PCR reads via CATT. There are about 50,000 delta-chain clones in the sample; approximately 15% occur only once, and 0.3% to 0.5% lies in the top ten. The source material was Vdelta1+ gamma-delta thymocytes from the thymus. All receptors derive from a girl in the first two years of life who had congenital heart surgery. Each CDR3 is given with its conserved first and last residue. Fields, in order: clone size, D gene, CDR3 length, V gene, J gene, CDR3 protein, CDR3 DNA. A D gene is named only where the DNA matches it firmly. Size tells how often a clone was seen (once, few, many) or the class of an expanded clone, and some rows leave it out.

abundance: NA; d_gene: TRDD3; len: 20; v_gene: TRDV1; j_gene: TRDJ1; CDR3aa: CALGGTYVEVWGIRTDKLIF; CDR3nt: TGTGCTCTTGGGGGTACCTACGTTGAAGTCTGGGGGATACGCACCGATAAACTCATCTTT
abundance: NA; d_gene: NA; len: 16; v_gene: TRDV1; j_gene: TRDJ1; CDR3aa: CALGERRIPQGDKLIF; CDR3nt: TGTGCTCTTGGGGAAAGGCGGATCCCCCAGGGAGATAAACTCATCTTT
abundance: NA; d_gene: NA; len: 18; v_gene: TRDV1; j_gene: TRDJ1; CDR3aa: CALGETPSALLGVDKLIF; CDR3nt: TGTGCTCTTGGGGAGACGCCTTCCGCTTTGTTGGGGGTTGATAAACTCATCTTT
abundance: few; d_gene: TRDD3; len: 21; v_gene: TRDV1; j_gene: TRDJ1; CDR3aa: CALGELSLHKHRGIYSDKLIF; CDR3nt: TGTGCTCTTGGGGAACTAAGCCTCCATAAGCACCGGGGGATATATTCCGATAAACTCATCTTT
abundance: NA; d_gene: NA; len: 17; v_gene: TRDV1; j_gene: TRDJ1; CDR3aa: CALGELRLFPYTDKLIF; CDR3nt: TGTGCTCTTGGGGAACTCAGGCTTTTCCCCTACACCGATAAACTCATCTTT
abundance: few; d_gene: TRDD3; len: 22; v_gene: TRDV1; j_gene: TRDJ1; CDR3aa: CALGVHLPALGDRASYTDKLIF; CDR3nt: TGTGCTCTTGGGGTTCACCTTCCCGCACTGGGGGATAGGGCCTCGTACACCGATAAACTCATCTTT
abundance: few; d_gene: NA; len: 19; v_gene: TRDV1; j_gene: TRDJ1; CDR3aa: CALGETQFNKSSFPGKLIF; CDR3nt: TGTGCTCTTGGGGAAACGCAATTCAACAAATCTTCCTTCCCGGGTAAACTCATCTTT
abundance: NA; d_gene: NA; len: 18; v_gene: TRDV1; j_gene: TRDJ1; CDR3aa: CALGERASQAGDTDKLIF; CDR3nt: TGTGCTCTTGGGGAACGGGCTTCCCAAGCGGGTGACACCGATAAACTCATCTTT
abundance: NA; d_gene: TRDD3; len: 17; v_gene: TRDV1; j_gene: TRDJ1; CDR3aa: CALGEHRYLGIPDKLIF; CDR3nt: TGTGCTCTTGGGGAACACAGGTATCTGGGGATACCCGATAAACTCATCTTT
abundance: many; d_gene: TRDD3; len: 15; v_gene: TRDV2; j_gene: TRDJ1; CDR3aa: CATVKLGDTADKLIF; CDR3nt: TGTGCCACAGTTAAACTGGGGGATACGGCCGATAAACTCATCTTT
abundance: NA; d_gene: TRDD3; len: 21; v_gene: TRDV1; j_gene: TRDJ1; CDR3aa: CALGGGFPPYWGPLYTDKLIF; CDR3nt: TGTGCTCTTGGGGGGGGCTTCCCCCCCTACTGGGGGCCTCTGTACACCGATAAACTCATCTTT
abundance: NA; d_gene: TRDD3; len: 20; v_gene: TRDV1; j_gene: TRDJ1; CDR3aa: CALGDTSLPSVLGYTDKLIF; CDR3nt: TGTGCTCTTGGGGATACCAGCCTCCCCTCCGTACTGGGGTACACCGATAAACTCATCTTT
abundance: NA; d_gene: TRDD3; len: 16; v_gene: TRDV1; j_gene: TRDJ1; CDR3aa: CALGEGGGRYTDKLIF; CDR3nt: TGTGCTCTTGGGGAAGGTGGGGGACGGTACACCGATAAACTCATCTTT
abundance: few; d_gene: NA; len: 22; v_gene: TRDV1; j_gene: TRDJ1; CDR3aa: CALGEPGKGVWDPMGYTDKLIF; CDR3nt: TGTGCTCTTGGGGAACCCGGCAAGGGGGTCTGGGACCCGATGGGGTACACCGATAAACTCATCTTT
abundance: NA; d_gene: TRDD3; len: 21; v_gene: TRDV1; j_gene: TRDJ1; CDR3aa: CALGGGRPYEDGGYSTDKLIF; CDR3nt: TGTGCTCTTGGGGGCGGGAGACCCTACGAGGATGGGGGATACAGCACCGATAAACTCATCTTT
abundance: NA; d_gene: TRDD2; len: 23; v_gene: TRDV1; j_gene: TRDJ1; CDR3aa: CALGELPRLPSVASSPYTDKLIF; CDR3nt: TGTGCTCTTGGGGAACTTCCGCGACTTCCTAGCGTAGCTTCCTCCCCGTACACCGATAAACTCATCTTT
abundance: NA; d_gene: TRDD3; len: 20; v_gene: TRDV1; j_gene: TRDJ1; CDR3aa: CALGGLSSRRLGVLTDKLIF; CDR3nt: TGTGCTCTTGGGGGTCTTTCTTCCCGCAGACTGGGGGTCCTAACCGATAAACTCATCTTT
abundance: NA; d_gene: NA; len: 20; v_gene: TRDV1; j_gene: TRDJ1; CDR3aa: CALGILFPTGDLGDTDKLIF; CDR3nt: TGTGCTCTTGGGATCCTATTTCCTACTGGGGATTTGGGAGACACCGATAAACTCATCTTT
abundance: few; d_gene: TRDD3; len: 21; v_gene: TRDV1; j_gene: TRDJ1; CDR3aa: CALGMPLITGGDYQTIDKLIF; CDR3nt: TGTGCTCTTGGGATGCCCCTAATTACTGGGGGGGATTATCAAACGATCGATAAACTCATCTTT